This T cell receptor beta chain was observed in a study of blood T cells in healthy people across ages (dated by TCRdb to the mid-2010s). General notes on the study: In model experiments, template switching captured about one uniquely barcoded TCR beta cDNA molecule for every two T cells. To track age-related changes in TCR beta repertoire diversity, the study relied on deep sequencing normalized with unique cDNA molecular identifiers. Four age groups were formed from the donors: young (average roughly 15 years), middle-aged (around 39), aged (approximately 60) and long-lived (more than 75). To avoid experimental bias, donors of different ages were spread randomly across the sequencing lanes. The study analyzed two additional independent replicas of 1 million unique cDNA reads from the same blood draw for two donors, one aged 18 to 30 and one aged 80 or older.

What the study reported, not specific to this receptor: Estimates of total diversity based on one million sequenced T cells were considered lower bounds and underestimates. Because the CMV infection status of the donors was unknown, age-related changes in expanded clonotypes may potentially have been confounded. The percentage of naive T cells measured by flow cytometry correlated strongly with observed TCR beta diversity. Bulk unsorted PBMC profiling prevented conclusive comparison of naive and antigen-experienced compartments. Observed TCR beta diversity per million T cells fell roughly linearly with age, and a significant reduction was already apparent by age roughly 40. Compared with the aged group, the long-lived group had more naive CD4+ T cells, fewer expanded clones and increased TCR diversity, suggesting age selection.

The receptor library was made with 5' RACE. Sequencing was performed on an Illumina HiSeq 2500. A second PCR of 7 to 11 cycles was run with a J-beta primer mix and a sample-barcoded 5' primer. Each TCR beta cDNA molecule received a unique molecular identifier from a template-switch 5' adaptor carrying 12 random nucleotides. Each sample yielded at least 3 million CDR3-containing paired-end reads. The Mint cDNA synthesis kit, primed by a TRBC-specific oligonucleotide, was used to synthesize first-strand cDNA from all RNA. All cDNA was treated with uracil-DNA glycosylase and then went through a first 18-cycle PCR with the universal primers M1SS and BC2_uni_R. As for how the authors treated the data: Each sample was normalized by randomly selecting 1 million high-quality reads, each carrying a distinct molecular identifier. Instead of being binned into consensus sequences, reads with shared molecular identifiers were discarded. MiTCR, run with a Q25 quality threshold and the strictest error-elimination algorithm, handled CDR3 identification, clonotype clustering and error correction. A nonparametric unseen species model with Euler transformation was used to estimate a lower bound on total TCR beta diversity. The raw public data were reprocessed by TCRdb itself: fastp quality trimming at Q25, MiXCR clonotype calling, in-frame beta chains only. Rows with one shared CDR3 protein collapse into an entry with the most common genes and DNA. The V and J calls and clone size are TCRdb's, not the authors'. A total of roughly 2 million distinct CDR3 sequences appear in this sample, around 50% of them only once. The biggest ten clones account for over 2% of the sample.

Systemically healthy Caucasian individuals from Russia, over 30 in total and aged roughly 6 to 95 years, were included as donors. Each donor gave approximately 9.3 milliliters of peripheral blood, collected into EDTA-treated Vacutainer tubes. Ficoll-Paque density-gradient centrifugation was used to isolate PBMCs, with at least 6 million obtained per sample. Trizol reagent was used to extract total RNA from PBMCs, with at least 5.5 micrograms per sample. For every donor, an aliquot of PBMCs went through flow cytometry to measure the percentages of naive CD45RAhigh/CD27high T cells. Trimming removed 1 base from V and 6 bases from J; the gene matches leave 5 bases unexplained. For CDR1 and CDR2, the germline V gene (reference sequence) lists DFQATT and SNEGSKA. The CDR3 runs 14 amino acids, cysteine and phenylalanine included. Kept here is only the CDR3 DNA, which spans 42 bases and is read in frame from base 1.

Points on this clonotype: Its antigen specificity is not known. Nothing much larger sits one base from this clone, and base qualities are not available.

This clonotype originated in a woman aged 40 to 50 in good health. The source material was blood. The chain joins TRBV20-1 to TRBJ1-5, with 8 bases in between that match TRBD1. The nucleotide sequence is given as TGCAGTGCTAGAGCCGGGACAGGCACTCAGCCCCAGCATTTT. Translated, it gives CSARAGTGTQPQHF.